Presented here are 14 T cell receptor beta chains from one specimen sequenced in a study of blood T cells in healthy people across ages. Then a second PCR, running roughly 6 to 11 cycles, was carried out with a sample-barcoded 5' primer and a J-beta primer mix. Each CDR3 protein is one row after TCRdb ran MiXCR on the 5' RACE reads. Of some 1.6 million distinct CDR3 sequences in the sample, roughly 32% were seen once. Sequences were obtained from blood. Receptors were obtained from a woman under 40 in good health.

This clonotype was counted between two and nine times. The CDR3 DNA is TGTGCCAGCAGTGTACTAGCGGGAAATGAGCAGTTCTTC. This translates into CASSVLAGNEQFF. This chain uses TRBV6-4 with TRBJ2-1; 10 nucleotides agree with TRBD2. This CDR3 spans 13 amino acids. V lost 4 bases to trimming and J lost 7 bases; unmatched junction nucleotides: 1. Germline-derived CDR1 and CDR2 are MRHNA and SNTAGT.

This clonotype was seen just once. The gene calls are TRBV7-8 and TRBJ2-3; 7 positions match TRBD2. The germline gives CDR1 SGHVS, CDR2 FQNEAQ. CDR3 length: 15 amino acids. Unmatched junction bases numbered 7, after V lost 2 bases and J lost 5 bases. CDR3 nucleotide sequence: TGTGCCAGCAGCTTAAGCGGGACCACGGGAGATACGCAGTATTTT. Its translation is CASSLSGTTGDTQYF.

This clonotype was detected a few times. The V and J genes are TRBV13 and TRBJ2-3; tentatively, D is TRBD2 (6 bases). Trimming pared 4 bases from V and 6 bases from J, leaving 20 bases between. The germline gives CDR1 PRHDT, CDR2 FYEKMQ (reference sequence). CDR3 length equals 16 residues. The CDR3 region has the DNA TGTGCCAGCAGCTCCGGGGACTTATATGATAGGGATACGCAGTATTTT. Its translation: CASSSGDLYDRDTQYF.

The rearrangement uses TRBV29-1 and TRBJ1-5; 7 nucleotides line up with TRBD1. The V and J ends lost 1 base and 4 bases, in that order; junction bases with no gene match: 1. This CDR3 region has 13 residues. Germline CDR1 is SQVTM and CDR2 is ANQGSEA. The CDR3 DNA is TGCAGCGTTGAAGCGGACAGGAATCAGCCCCAGCATTTT. Its protein is CSVEADRNQPQHF.

This clonotype was counted ten times or more. The V and J genes are TRBV29-1 and TRBJ2-1, with D maybe TRBD2 (6 bases). Germline V gives CDR1 SQVTM, CDR2 ANQGSEA. Trimming removed 6 bases from V and 0 bases from J, with 18 bases in between. This CDR3 region has 16 residues. The CDR3 nucleotides are TGCAGCGTGGGGGGTGGGGCCCTCAGCTCCTACAATGAGCAGTTCTTC. Its translation is CSVGGGALSSYNEQFF.

This clonotype was counted ten times or more. CDR3 coding DNA: TGTGCCAGCAGTGCTGGAGAGCAGTACTTC. Its protein product is CASSAGEQYF. The chain employs TRBV6-1 and TRBJ2-7; D gene unclear. The germline V gene encodes CDR1 MNHNS and CDR2 SASEGT. This CDR3 is 10 amino acids long. V was cut by 4 bases and J by 7 bases, with 5 bases left in between.

V usage is TRBV10-3 and J usage is TRBJ2-1; TRBD2 aligns across 11 bases. Trimming took 6 bases from V and 4 from J; bases not matched to a gene: 14. CDR3 length: 18 amino acids. The V gene's germline CDR1 is ENHRY and CDR2 SYGVKD. CDR3 sequence reads: CAIRKEPGTSGKYNEQFF. DNA of the CDR3: TGTGCCATCAGGAAGGAGCCTGGGACTAGCGGTAAATACAATGAGCAGTTCTTC.

This clonotype came up many times. This chain uses TRBV6-1 with TRBJ2-1, with D perhaps TRBD2 (6 bases). Germline V gene data show CDR1 as MNHNS and CDR2 as SASEGT. The CDR3 runs 15 residues. Trimming cost V 8 bases and J 0 bases, with 14 bases left between them. The DNA for the CDR3 is TGTGCCAGCGGCTACACGGGACTCTCCTACAATGAGCAGTTCTTC. Encoded protein: CASGYTGLSYNEQFF.

This rearrangement joins TRBV9 to TRBJ2-1; D uncertain. The CDR3 runs 12 residues. Between the trimmed V and J ends, which lost 0 bases and 11 bases, there was a span of 9 bases. Germline values: CDR1 SGDLS, CDR2 YYNGEE. Here the CDR3 reads CASSVDPNKQFF. The CDR3 DNA sequence: TGTGCCAGCAGCGTAGACCCAAATAAGCAGTTCTTC.

This clonotype has only a few counts. J is TRBJ1-1 and V is TRBV24-1; possibly TRBD1 for D (5 bases). Between the trimmed V and J ends, which lost 4 bases and 5 bases, there was a span of 13 bases. CDR3 length: 14 amino acids. CDR1 and CDR2 from the germline V gene are KGHDR and SFDVKD. CDR3 sequence reads: CATSDRGGGTEAFF. For the CDR3, the DNA is TGTGCCACCAGTGACCGCGGGGGGGGGACTGAAGCTTTCTTT.

In this sample, this clonotype turned up a few times. This sequence joins TRBV20-1 and TRBJ2-4, with TRBD1 matching over 7 bases. The germline V gene has CDR1 DFQATT and CDR2 SNEGSKA (reference sequence). CDR3 size: 15 residues. J gave up 5 bases and V 3 bases, and 10 bases lay outside the gene matches. Here the CDR3 reads CSARLTGTVENIQYF. The CDR3 DNA follows: TGCAGTGCTAGGCTGACAGGGACGGTGGAAAACATTCAGTACTTC.

This clonotype was observed a handful of times. The chain is built from TRBV27 and TRBJ1-2; D is perhaps TRBD1 (5 bases). CDR3 size: 13 residues. Trimming took off 7 bases at V and 4 bases at J, with 13 bases between the two ends. Germline CDR1 MNHEY, CDR2 SMNVEV (reference sequence). CDR3 sequence: CASTPGLSYGYTF. The CDR3 DNA is TGTGCCAGCACACCAGGGTTGTCCTATGGCTACACCTTC.

CDR3 region: CASSETGLGQPQHF. DNA for the CDR3: TGTGCCAGCAGTGAAACAGGGTTGGGTCAGCCCCAGCATTTT. The rearrangement links TRBV25-1 to TRBJ1-5, with a tentative D call TRBD1 (6 bases). Germline-derived CDR1 and CDR2 are MGHDK and SYGVNS. The CDR3 spans 14 residues. V was shortened by 2 bases and J by 6 bases, with 11 bases between the two germline ends.

This chain joins TRBV27 and TRBJ2-7; D is perhaps TRBD1 (5 bases). The CDR3 has 14 amino acids. Between the trimmed V and J ends, which lost 2 bases and 5 bases, there was a span of 13 bases. CDR1 and CDR2 (germline): MNHEY, SMNVEV (reference sequence). CDR3 in amino acids: CASSLAREGNEQYF. CDR3 sequence (DNA): TGTGCCAGCAGTTTAGCCAGGGAAGGCAACGAGCAGTACTTC.